These 26 T cell receptor beta chains were all obtained from the same sample, sequenced in a study of cytomegalovirus exposure and HLA in healthy donors. PCR was performed using 60 Vbeta and 13 Jbeta primers. Data came from immunoSEQ multiplex PCR; TCRdb stores just in-frame clones and leaves some out. Of roughly 150,000 clones listed, approximately 75% are singletons. The sequenced sample was PBMCs. The receptors stem from a man in his fifties in good health and CMV-seropositive.

With regard to this clone: Other DNA variants within this sample encode the same CDR3. The chain uses TRBV5-1 and TRBJ2-7, with 7 bases identical to TRBD1. The CDR3 spans 15 residues. Trimming at V came to 0 bases and at J to 3 bases, leaving 6 bases not matched to a gene. The germline V gene has CDR1 SGHRS and CDR2 YFSETQ. CDR3 nucleotide sequence: TGCGCCAGCAGCTTGGGAGGGACAGCAAGCTACGAGCAGTACTTC. Protein: CASSLGGTASYEQYF.

The chain is built from TRBV19 and TRBJ1-1; D perhaps matches TRBD1 (6 bases). Germline V CDR1 and CDR2: LNHDA, SQIVND (reference sequence). V lost 2 bases and J 0 bases, leaving 22 bases between the germline ends. CDR3 length: 19 residues. The CDR3 DNA sequence: TGTGCCAGTAGTATAAGTCCCGGCCAGGGGAACCTCATGAACACTGAAGCTTTCTTT. Amino acids: CASSISPGQGNLMNTEAFF.

This clone was detected only a few times. The chain uses TRBV14 and TRBJ1-5; 9 nucleotides match TRBD1. The length of the CDR3 is 15 residues. With 4 bases clipped from V and 1 base from J, the junction kept 2 bases outside the gene matches. Germline V gene lookup returns CDR1 SGHDN and CDR2 FVKESK. CDR3 coding DNA: TGTGCCAGCAGCCCAGACAGGGGGAGCAATCAGCCCCAGCATTTT. Amino acids: CASSPDRGSNQPQHF.

This chain connects TRBV2 to TRBJ2-1; the D gene is possibly TRBD2 (5 bases). V gave up 4 bases and J gave up 12 bases, with 19 bases separating them. Germline loops: CDR1 SNHLY, CDR2 FYNNEI. The CDR3 length is 14 residues. The CDR3 region is CASSAYPAAGGQFF. In nucleotides, the CDR3 is TGTGCCAGCAGTGCATATCCCGCGGCGGGTGGGCAGTTCTTC.

This chain links TRBV4-3 with TRBJ2-5; D call uncertain. V was trimmed by 0 bases and J by 5 bases, leaving 10 bases between them. The germline V gene encodes CDR1 LGHNA and CDR2 YSLEER. This CDR3 region has 14 residues. CDR3 residues: CASSQDRRLETQYF. CDR3 nucleotides: TGCGCCAGCAGCCAAGATAGGCGACTGGAGACCCAGTACTTC.

The chain links TRBV19 to TRBJ1-4; TRBD1 might be the D (5 bases). The CDR3 contains 15 residues. V lost 6 bases, J lost 0 bases, and 11 bases lay in between. Per germline, CDR1 LNHDA and CDR2 SQIVND (reference sequence). Here the CDR3 reads CASRWGTATNEKLFF. CDR3 coding DNA: TGTGCCAGTAGATGGGGCACTGCAACTAATGAAAAACTGTTTTTT.

The chain uses TRBV5-5 and TRBJ2-4; 7 nucleotides agree with TRBD2. Germline-derived CDR1 and CDR2 are SGHKS and YYEKEE (reference sequence). The V gene end was trimmed by 4 bases and the J gene end by 6 bases; junction bases not matched to a gene: 16. The CDR3 is made up of 17 amino acids. The CDR3 protein is CASSAGLGRIHLNIQYF. The CDR3 region has the DNA TGTGCCAGCAGCGCCGGACTAGGGCGGATCCACTTAAACATTCAGTACTTC.

This clone was counted only a few times. V and J are TRBV2 and TRBJ2-3; D remains ambiguous. Trimming stripped 8 bases from V and 2 bases from J, with 17 bases between. The CDR3 loop spans 15 amino acids. Looked up from germline, CDR1 is SNHLY and CDR2 is FYNNEI. For the CDR3, the DNA is TGTGCCAGCCGAAACAGATTAAGTAACACAGATACGCAGTATTTT. Amino acid sequence: CASRNRLSNTDTQYF.

The chain has TRBV27 and TRBJ1-1, with 8 bases identical to TRBD1. Germline assignment: CDR1 MNHEY and CDR2 SMNVEV (reference sequence). The CDR3 consists of 14 residues. With V trimmed by 5 bases and J by 1 base, 3 bases remained unmatched. The CDR3 here is CASSPGQGNTEAFF. The CDR3 coding sequence is TGTGCCAGCAGTCCAGGACAGGGGAACACTGAAGCTTTCTTT.

This rearrangement joins TRBV7-8 to TRBJ1-1, with a tentative D call TRBD1 (5 bases). The CDR3 is made up of 13 amino acids. Deletions cut 2 bases from V and 9 bases from J, with 13 bases between. Germline V lookup: CDR1 SGHVS, CDR2 FQNEAQ. The CDR3 spells CASSLSGVGKAFF. In nucleotides, the CDR3 is TGTGCCAGCAGCTTATCGGGGGTTGGGAAAGCTTTCTTT.

V usage is TRBV9 and J usage is TRBJ2-7; the D gene is possibly TRBD2 (5 bases). In germline, CDR1 is SGDLS, CDR2 YYNGEE. The CDR3 is 17 residues long. The V gene lost 1 base and the J gene lost 0 bases, with 17 bases spanning the gap. The chain's CDR3 is CASSVNPDRDYSYEQYF. The DNA of the CDR3 is TGTGCCAGCAGCGTAAATCCCGACCGGGATTACTCCTACGAGCAGTACTTC.

This chain links TRBV18 with TRBJ2-5, with D maybe TRBD2 (6 bases). Germline V CDR1 and CDR2: KGHSH, LQKENI. The CDR3 contains 14 residues. With 3 bases removed from V and 4 bases from J, the gap between germline ends came to 12 bases. The CDR3 loop is CASSPMGLGETQYF. CDR3 DNA: TGTGCCAGCTCACCGATGGGACTGGGAGAGACCCAGTACTTC. Drawing the rest from reference TRBV18 and TRBJ2-5, the complete variable domain is NAGVMQNPRHLVRRRGQEARLRCSPMKGHSHVYWYRQLPEEGLKFMVYLQKENIIDESGMPKERFSAEFPKEGPSILRIQQVVRGDSAAYFCASSPMGLGETQYFGPGTRLLVL.

The chain joins TRBV10-3 to TRBJ1-1; tentative D call: TRBD1 (6 bases). V lost 11 bases to trimming and J lost 10 bases, with 20 bases between them. Germline assignment: CDR1 ENHRY and CDR2 SYGVKD. This CDR3 has 12 amino acids. The CDR3 loop is CAAVAGEGGAFF. The DNA of the CDR3 is TGTGCCGCCGTAGCGGGGGAGGGGGGAGCTTTCTTT.

This rearrangement joins TRBV6-1 to TRBJ1-4; the D is unclear. CDR1 MNHNS and CDR2 SASEGT come from the germline V gene. V dropped 5 bases and J dropped 6 bases, with 16 bases sitting between them. This CDR3 region has 15 residues. In nucleotides, the CDR3 is TGTGCCAGCAGTAAGGATGGAGGGAGGTATGAAAAACTGTTTTTT. It encodes CASSKDGGRYEKLFF.

In this sample, this clone turned up a few times. The chain couples TRBV6-5 to TRBJ1-3; D remains ambiguous. The CDR3 sequence is 16 residues long. Trimming shortened V by 0 bases and J by 2 bases, and 11 bases separated the two germline ends. From germline, CDR1 is MNHEY and CDR2 SVGAGI. The CDR3 is CASSYSARGTGNTIYF. The DNA for the CDR3 is TGTGCCAGCAGTTACTCGGCGCGCGGGACTGGAAACACCATATATTTT.

This clone showed up just a few times. The chain joins TRBV28 to TRBJ2-5, with 11 nucleotides matching TRBD2. CDR1 and CDR2 (germline): MDHEN, SYDVKM. Trimming removed 2 bases from V and 2 bases from J; junction bases left unmatched: 10. The CDR3 totals 18 residues. CDR3 amino acids: CASSLGGASGGRQETQYF. The CDR3 DNA follows: TGTGCCAGCAGTTTAGGGGGGGCTAGCGGGGGGAGACAAGAGACCCAGTACTTC.

With respect to this clone: The sample holds other DNA sequences that translate to the same CDR3. The J gene is TRBJ1-1, the V gene TRBV6-5; weak D call: TRBD1 (5 bases). Germline V CDR1 and CDR2: MNHEY, SVGAGI. CDR3 size: 15 residues. With 0 bases removed from V and 2 bases from J, the gap between germline ends came to 10 bases. CDR3 in DNA: TGTGCCAGCAGTTACTCCGGACACTTAAACACTGAAGCTTTCTTT. This sequence encodes CASSYSGHLNTEAFF.

The V gene is TRBV7-2, the J gene TRBJ2-3; D remains ambiguous. CDR3 size: 17 residues. The V end was cut by 1 base, the J end by 1 base, with 15 bases between. Germline CDR1 reads SGHTA; CDR2 reads FQGNSA. The CDR3 protein is CASSLVPRASGTDTQYF. In DNA form, the CDR3 reads TGTGCCAGCAGCTTAGTTCCCCGAGCTAGTGGCACAGATACGCAGTATTTT.

The rearrangement links TRBV27 to TRBJ2-6; D might be TRBD1 (6 bases). Trimming shortened V by 5 bases and J by 0 bases, and 17 bases separated the two germline ends. The CDR3 covers 18 residues. The germline CDR1 and CDR2 sequences are MNHEY and SMNVEV (reference sequence). The CDR3 DNA follows: TGTGCCAGCAGTCCTCCCAGGGGACGGACCTCTGGGGCCAACGTCCTGACTTTC. Translated: CASSPPRGRTSGANVLTF.

The chain carries TRBV5-1 and TRBJ1-2; 10 bases match TRBD1. Germline CDR1 reads SGHRS; CDR2 reads YFSETQ. J lost 8 bases, V lost 4 bases, and 11 bases had no gene match. The CDR3 contains 15 residues. CDR3 bases: TGCGCCAGCAGCCGCCAGAGACAGGGGGCGAACGGCTACACCTTC. It translates to CASSRQRQGANGYTF.

V and J are TRBV5-6 and TRBJ2-1; tentatively, D is TRBD2 (5 bases). Germline V lookup: CDR1 SGHDT, CDR2 YYEEEE. The CDR3 has 15 amino acids. Trimming took 4 bases from V and 0 from J, leaving 11 bases between them. The CDR3 spells CASSPGAGSYNEQFF. CDR3 nucleotide sequence: TGTGCCAGCAGCCCGGGTGCGGGCTCCTACAATGAGCAGTTCTTC.

The CDR3 nucleotides read TGTGCCAGCAGCTTAATGGGCCCAGGGGGCGGCACCGGGGAGCTGTTTTTT. Translated, it gives CASSLMGPGGGTGELFF. The chain has TRBV11-2 and TRBJ2-2, with 8 bases identical to TRBD1. V lost 2 bases to trimming and J lost 4 bases; unmatched junction nucleotides: 9. Germline V gene data show CDR1 as SGHAT and CDR2 as FQNNGV. The CDR3 consists of 17 residues. Full variable domain (missing parts from reference TRBV11-2 and TRBJ2-2): EAGVAQSPRYKIIEKRQSVAFWCNPISGHATLYWYQQILGQGPKLLIQFQNNGVVDDSQLPKDRFSAERLKGVDSTLKIQPAKLEDSAVYLCASSLMGPGGGTGELFFGEGSRLTVL.

The chain is built from TRBV5-4 and TRBJ1-2; D may be TRBD1 (6 bases). V dropped 3 bases and J dropped 2 bases, with 8 bases sitting between them. This CDR3 spans 13 amino acids. Germline V gives CDR1 SGHNT, CDR2 YYREEE (reference sequence). CDR3 amino acids: CASSSTGNYGYTF. The CDR3 DNA is TGTGCCAGCAGCTCCACAGGGAACTATGGCTACACCTTC. Full variable domain (remainder filled in from reference TRBV5-4 and TRBJ1-2): ETGVTQSPTHLIKTRGQQVTLRCSSQSGHNTVSWYQQALGQGPQFIFQYYREEENGRGNFPPRFSGLQFPNYSSELNVNALELDDSALYLCASSSTGNYGYTFGSGTRLTVV.

The rearrangement uses TRBV13 and TRBJ2-5, with D unresolved. The J call may be mistaken, given a closer DNA end match to TRBJ2-7. Germline loops: CDR1 PRHDT, CDR2 FYEKMQ (reference sequence). The CDR3 has 12 amino acids. CDR3 bases: TGTGCCAGCAGCTTTTATAGGAGCGAGCAGTACTTC. Residues: CASSFYRSEQYF.

CDR3 region: CASSSPSITGTGRGAFF. In DNA form, the CDR3 reads TGTGCCAGCAGTTCTCCGTCCATCACCGGGACAGGCCGAGGAGCTTTCTTT. This chain links TRBV28 with TRBJ1-1, with TRBD1 matching over 8 bases. Looked up from germline, CDR1 is MDHEN and CDR2 is SYDVKM. This CDR3 has 17 residues. V shed 4 bases and J 10 bases; nucleotides not matched to a gene: 20.

The rearrangement links TRBV27 to TRBJ1-2; 7 bases agree with TRBD1. CDR1 and CDR2 (germline): MNHEY, SMNVEV (reference sequence). The trim removed 4 bases at V and 4 bases at J, leaving 9 bases unmatched. CDR3 size: 15 residues. The CDR3 DNA reads TGTGCCAGCAGTTCCATTCAGGGGGGCATCTATGGCTACACCTTC. Translated, it gives CASSSIQGGIYGYTF.